The T cell receptor (beta chain) described here comes from a study of regulatory dendritic cells for organ transplantation. TCRdb's copy holds only in-frame clones and misses some; the assay was immunoSEQ multiplex PCR. The data show 34,000 or so clones, around nine tenths seen once. Germline-derived CDR1 and CDR2 are SEHNR and FQNEAQ (reference sequence). V was shortened by 0 bases and J by 0 bases, with 7 bases between the two germline ends. CDR3 length: 15 residues. The sample was naive CD4+ T cells from blood. Subset specified: CD45RA+ naive T cells. The rearrangement links TRBV7-9 to TRBJ2-3; maybe TRBD1 (5 bases). The clonotype originates from a human donor in good health. CDR3 amino acids: CASSLAQGSTDTQYF. In nucleotides, the CDR3 is TGTGCCAGCAGCTTAGCGCAGGGCAGCACAGATACGCAGTATTTT.